A single sample gave rise to the 10 T cell receptor beta chains below, sequenced in a study of response to subunit inactivated influenza vaccine. TCRdb reprocessed the RT-PCR reads with MiXCR, giving one entry per CDR3 protein. Here the sample spans about 520,000 distinct CDR3 sequences, about 10% being singletons. The specimen comprised PBMCs from blood, sampled 40 to 50 days after vaccination. These receptors were obtained from a man aged 45-60 years who received an inactivated influenza vaccine.

Only a few counts were recorded for this clonotype. The chain couples TRBV12-3 or TRBV12-4 to TRBJ2-5; TRBD2 agrees at 9 bases. There are 14 residues in the CDR3. V lost 3 bases, J lost 4 bases, and 3 bases stayed unmatched. DNA of the CDR3: TGTGCCAGCAGTTTTCTAGCGGGGATAGAGACCCAGTACTTC. Amino acid sequence: CASSFLAGIETQYF.

This sequence joins TRBV24-1 and TRBJ2-3, with a possible D match to TRBD2 (5 bases). The V gene lost 3 bases and the J gene lost 2 bases, with 14 bases spanning the gap. Germline V CDR1 and CDR2: KGHDR, SFDVKD. The CDR3 spans 16 residues. The CDR3 DNA reads as TGTGCCACCAGTGATCGATTACTAGACCCCACAGATACGCAGTATTTT. Amino acid sequence: CATSDRLLDPTDTQYF.

This clonotype was picked up a small number of times. V and J are TRBV7-2 and TRBJ2-3; weak D call: TRBD2 (6 bases). Germline V gene sequence: CDR1 SGHTA, CDR2 FQGNSA. Trimming took 2 bases from V and 2 from J, leaving 14 bases between them. The CDR3 spans 16 residues. CDR3 sequence reads: CASSLYGGANTDTQYF. CDR3 bases: TGTGCCAGCAGCTTATATGGAGGGGCTAACACAGATACGCAGTATTTT. Combining the CDR3 with reference TRBV7-2 and TRBJ2-3 gives the whole variable domain GAGVSQSPSNKVTEKGKDVELRCDPISGHTALYWYRQSLGQGLEFLIYFQGNSAPDKSGLPSDRFSAERTGGSVSTLTIQRTQQEDSAVYLCASSLYGGANTDTQYFGPGTRLTVL.

This clonotype turned up a few times. The chain carries TRBV4-2 and TRBJ2-1, with D maybe TRBD2 (6 bases). Germline V lookup: CDR1 LGHNA, CDR2 YNFKEQ. V lost 1 base to trimming and J lost 0 bases, with 13 bases between them. The CDR3 covers 17 residues. CDR3 bases: TGTGCCAGCAGCCAAGGGCTGGGGGGAAGCTCCTACAATGAGCAGTTCTTC. Translating it yields CASSQGLGGSSYNEQFF.

The chain couples TRBV20-1 to TRBJ2-7, with 7 bases lining up with TRBD2. CDR1 and CDR2 from the germline V gene are DFQATT and SNEGSKA (reference sequence). Trimming cost V 5 bases and J 1 base; bases outside gene matches: 2. This CDR3 comprises 12 residues. Here the CDR3 DNA reads TGCAGTGCTGGGGGGGTGTCCTACGAGCAGTACTTC. Protein sequence: CSAGGVSYEQYF.

The V call is TRBV18, the J call TRBJ2-5; no clear D. This CDR3 is 14 amino acids long. Trimming shortened V by 1 base and J by 1 base, and 7 bases separated the two germline ends. Per germline, CDR1 KGHSH and CDR2 LQKENI. CDR3: CASSPQTGQETQYF. The CDR3 nucleotides read TGTGCCAGCTCACCACAAACGGGCCAAGAGACCCAGTACTTC.

The J gene is TRBJ2-3, the V gene TRBV7-2; D remains unclear. Germline V lookup: CDR1 SGHTA, CDR2 FQGNSA. Trimming removed 5 bases from V and 2 bases from J, with 11 bases in between. The CDR3 length is 14 residues. CDR3 DNA sequence: TGTGCCAGCAGCCCCCCCGCGGACACAGATACGCAGTATTTT. It codes for CASSPPADTDTQYF.

There are a few counts of this clonotype. V is TRBV7-2 and J is TRBJ2-7, with 7 nucleotides matching TRBD1. The CDR3 covers 15 residues. The V gene end was trimmed by 5 bases and the J gene end by 0 bases; junction bases not matched to a gene: 7. Germline V gene data show CDR1 as SGHTA and CDR2 as FQGNSA. The CDR3 nucleotides are TGTGCCAGCAGCCCCGTCCGGGACAGCTCCTACGAGCAGTACTTC. Translation gives CASSPVRDSSYEQYF.

This clonotype was found many times. The rearrangement links TRBV11-2 to TRBJ2-2; TRBD2 is a possible D gene (6 bases). CDR3 length: 16 residues. The V end lost 1 base, the J end lost 3 bases, and 12 bases lay between the germline ends. Germline CDR1 SGHAT, CDR2 FQNNGV. The CDR3 DNA follows: TGTGCCAGCAGCTTAGTTGGGACTGGCTACACCGGGGAGCTGTTTTTT. This translates into CASSLVGTGYTGELFF.

This clonotype came up a few times. The chain joins TRBV7-2 to TRBJ1-5; tentatively, D is TRBD1 (5 bases). V lost 4 bases and J 6 bases, leaving 19 bases between the germline ends. Germline V gives CDR1 SGHTA, CDR2 FQGNSA. The CDR3 loop spans 16 amino acids. CDR3 amino acids: CASSSLGRESSQPQHF. The CDR3 DNA reads TGTGCCAGCAGCTCCCTCGGCAGGGAATCAAGTCAGCCCCAGCATTTT.